This section outlines one T cell receptor beta chain sequence together with its context. Its matching antigen is unknown. The data were taken from a study of cytomegalovirus exposure and HLA in healthy donors. With 60 Vbeta and 13 Jbeta primers, the PCR was carried out. Sequencing was performed with immunoSEQ multiplex PCR; in TCRdb, only in-frame clones are kept and a portion is missing. The data hold approximately 210,000 clones, with 79% observed a single time. V trimming: 5 bases; J trimming: 5 bases; junction bases outside the gene matches: 12. CDR1 LNHDA and CDR2 SQIVND come from the germline V gene (reference sequence). The CDR3 loop spans 16 amino acids. Study findings and constraints: Earlier results showed most TCR beta V segments being productive about 87% or about 30% of the time. Presence/absence analyses rested on an assumption that sequencing depth was roughly uniform across donors. TCR beta V- and J-gene trimming, according to a later analysis, was linked to a missense DCLRE1C variant.

Sample: PBMCs. The sequence derives from a girl under 18 in good health and CMV-seropositive. The V gene is TRBV19, the J gene TRBJ2-7; 10 positions match TRBD1. CDR3: CASSPWWKTGGNEQYF. In DNA, the CDR3 is TGTGCCAGTAGTCCCTGGTGGAAGACAGGGGGCAACGAGCAGTACTTC. The whole variable domain, remainder taken from reference TRBV19 and TRBJ2-7, is DGGITQSPKYLFRKEGQNVTLSCEQNLNHDAMYWYRQDPGQGLRLIYYSQIVNDFQKGDIAEGYSVSREKKESFPLTVTSAQKNPTAFYLCASSPWWKTGGNEQYFGPGTRLTVT.